This TCR beta chain was retrieved from a study of beta chain features in type 1 diabetes. Study observations and caveats: People with Type 1 diabetes carried modestly yet significantly shorter TCRB CDR3s in all four CD4+ subsets.

In its sample, this clone was seen a few times. The antigen is not known. All of the isolated RNA was reverse transcribed, so expressed TCRB transcripts were sequenced. Sequenced naive, central memory and regulatory T cell samples produced an average of roughly 3.5 million reads. Using immunoSEQ multiplex PCR, the repertoire was profiled, and TCRdb retains in-frame clones only, with some absent. The sample holds roughly 260,000 clones, around 9.9% seen once. This TCR derives from a man aged 25 to 45 with type 1 diabetes. Sequenced sample: naive CD4+ T cells from blood.

The CDR3 is CASSQYGVDKNSGANVLTF. CDR3 coding DNA: TGCGCCAGCAGTCAATATGGGGTGGACAAGAACTCTGGGGCCAACGTCCTGACTTTC. This chain joins TRBV23-1 and TRBJ2-6; tentatively, D is TRBD1 (5 bases). TRBV23-1 is assigned to the ORF class and has an uncertain function. The CDR3 length is 19 residues. Trimming removed 1 base at V and 0 bases at J, with 16 bases between.